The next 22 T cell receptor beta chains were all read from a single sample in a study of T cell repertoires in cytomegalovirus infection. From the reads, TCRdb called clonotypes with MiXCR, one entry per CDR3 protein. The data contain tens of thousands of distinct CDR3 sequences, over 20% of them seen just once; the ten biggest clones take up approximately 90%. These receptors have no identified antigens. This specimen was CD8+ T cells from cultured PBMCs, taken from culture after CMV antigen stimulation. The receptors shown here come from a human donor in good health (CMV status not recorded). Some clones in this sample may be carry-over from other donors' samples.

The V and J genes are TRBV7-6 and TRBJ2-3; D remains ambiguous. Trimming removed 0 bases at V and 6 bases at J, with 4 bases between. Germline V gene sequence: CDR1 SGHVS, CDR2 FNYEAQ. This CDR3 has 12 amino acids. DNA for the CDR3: TGTGCCAGCAGCTTAGCGGAGGATACGCAGTATTTT. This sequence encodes CASSLAEDTQYF.

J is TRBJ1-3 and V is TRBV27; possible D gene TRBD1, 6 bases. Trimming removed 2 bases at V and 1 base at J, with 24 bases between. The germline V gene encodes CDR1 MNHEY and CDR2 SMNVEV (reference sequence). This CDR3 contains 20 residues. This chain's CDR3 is CASSLPAPHEQGRSGNTIYF. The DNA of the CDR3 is TGTGCCAGCAGTTTACCCGCCCCCCACGAACAGGGACGATCTGGAAACACCATATATTTT.

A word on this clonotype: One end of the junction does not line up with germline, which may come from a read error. The DNA of the CDR3 is TGTGCCAGCAGCTTAATCATGGCAGGTATGATCTTC. Translated: CASSLIMAGMIF. The chain has TRBV7-2 and TRBJ2-1; D ambiguous. From germline, CDR1 is SGHTA and CDR2 FQGNSA. The CDR3 totals 12 residues.

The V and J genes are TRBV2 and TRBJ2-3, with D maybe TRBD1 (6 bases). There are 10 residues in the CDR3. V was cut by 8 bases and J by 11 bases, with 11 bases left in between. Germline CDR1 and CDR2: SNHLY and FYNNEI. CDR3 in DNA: TGTGCCAGCCTTCGAGGGGGGCAGTATTTT. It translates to CASLRGGQYF.

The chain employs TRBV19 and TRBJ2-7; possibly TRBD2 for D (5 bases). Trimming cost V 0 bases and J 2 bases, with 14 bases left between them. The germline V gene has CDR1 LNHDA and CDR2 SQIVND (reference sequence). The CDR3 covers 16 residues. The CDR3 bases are TGTGCCAGTAGTATAGACCACCTGACGGGGACCTACGAGCAGTACTTC. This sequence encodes CASSIDHLTGTYEQYF.

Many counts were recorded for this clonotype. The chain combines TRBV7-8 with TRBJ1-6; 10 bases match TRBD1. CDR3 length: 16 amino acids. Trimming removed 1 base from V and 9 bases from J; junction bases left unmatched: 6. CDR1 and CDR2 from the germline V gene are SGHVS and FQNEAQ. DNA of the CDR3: TGTGCCAGCAGCTTAGAAGGACAGGGGGACGGTTCACCCCTCCACTTT. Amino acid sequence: CASSLEGQGDGSPLHF.

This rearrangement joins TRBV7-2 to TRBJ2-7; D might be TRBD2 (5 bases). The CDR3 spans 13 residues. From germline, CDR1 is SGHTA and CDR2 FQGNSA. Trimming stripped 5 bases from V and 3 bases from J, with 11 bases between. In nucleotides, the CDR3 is TGTGCCAGCAGCGCGGCCGGGAACTACGAGCAGTACTTC. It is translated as CASSAAGNYEQYF.

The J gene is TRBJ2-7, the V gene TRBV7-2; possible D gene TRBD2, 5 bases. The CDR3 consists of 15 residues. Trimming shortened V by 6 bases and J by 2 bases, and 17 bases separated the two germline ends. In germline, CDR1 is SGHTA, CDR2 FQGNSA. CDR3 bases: TGTGCCAGCAGACCGAGCGGCCCTGCTCCCTACGAGCAGTACTTC. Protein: CASRPSGPAPYEQYF.

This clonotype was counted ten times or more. The CDR3 region has the DNA TGCGCCAGCAGCCAAGATCATGGCAGGGGGGATGAAAAACTGTTTTTT. Amino acid sequence: CASSQDHGRGDEKLFF. The V and J genes are TRBV4-3 and TRBJ1-4; 7 nucleotides match TRBD1. This CDR3 is built from 16 residues. Germline loops: CDR1 LGHNA, CDR2 YSLEER. J lost 6 bases, V lost 0 bases, and 7 bases had no gene match.

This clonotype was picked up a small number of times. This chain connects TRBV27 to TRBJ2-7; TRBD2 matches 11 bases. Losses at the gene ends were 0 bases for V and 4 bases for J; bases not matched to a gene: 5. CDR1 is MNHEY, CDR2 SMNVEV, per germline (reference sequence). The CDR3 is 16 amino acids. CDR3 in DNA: TGTGCCAGCAGTTTATCCGCGACTAGCGGGGAATACGAGCAGTACTTC. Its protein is CASSLSATSGEYEQYF.

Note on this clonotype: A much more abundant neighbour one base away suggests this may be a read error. This CDR3 is CASRKGPGTMRYNEQFF. The DNA for the CDR3 is TGTGCCAGCCGCAAGGGCCCCGGGACGATGCGATACAATGAGCAGTTCTTC. This chain uses TRBV6-6 with TRBJ2-1; D is perhaps TRBD1 or TRBD2 (5 bases each). The CDR3 extends over 17 amino acids. CDR1 and CDR2 (germline): MNHNY, SVGAGI (reference sequence). V was shortened by 8 bases and J by 4 bases, with 24 bases between the two germline ends.

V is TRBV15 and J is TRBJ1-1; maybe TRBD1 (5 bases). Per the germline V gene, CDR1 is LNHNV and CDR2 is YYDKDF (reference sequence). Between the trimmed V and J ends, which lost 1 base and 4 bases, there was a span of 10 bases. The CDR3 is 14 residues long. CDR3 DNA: TGTGCCACCAGCAGAGTGGTTAGGGGCACTGAAGCTTTCTTT. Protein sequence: CATSRVVRGTEAFF.

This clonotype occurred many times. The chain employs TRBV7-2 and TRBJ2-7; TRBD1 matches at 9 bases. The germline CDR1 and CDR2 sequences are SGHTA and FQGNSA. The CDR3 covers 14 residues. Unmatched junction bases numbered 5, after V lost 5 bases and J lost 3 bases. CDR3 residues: CASSRGQGIYEQYF. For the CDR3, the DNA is TGTGCCAGCAGCCGGGGACAGGGTATCTACGAGCAGTACTTC.

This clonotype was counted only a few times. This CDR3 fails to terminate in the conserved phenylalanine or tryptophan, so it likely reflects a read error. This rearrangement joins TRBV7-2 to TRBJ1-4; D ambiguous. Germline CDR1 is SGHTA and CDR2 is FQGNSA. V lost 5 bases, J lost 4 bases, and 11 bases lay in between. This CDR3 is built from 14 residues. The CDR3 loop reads CASSEVGFNEKLFS. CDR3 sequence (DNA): TGTGCCAGCAGCGAGGTCGGGTTTAATGAAAAACTGTTTTCT.

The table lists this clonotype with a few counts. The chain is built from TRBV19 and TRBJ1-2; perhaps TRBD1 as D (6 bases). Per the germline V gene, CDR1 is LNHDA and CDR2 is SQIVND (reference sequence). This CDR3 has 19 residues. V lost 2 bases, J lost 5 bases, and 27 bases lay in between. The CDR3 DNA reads TGTGCCAGTAGTATACCGAACAGGGACTCCAGTCCGATCGGGTATGGCTACACCTTC. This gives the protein CASSIPNRDSSPIGYGYTF.

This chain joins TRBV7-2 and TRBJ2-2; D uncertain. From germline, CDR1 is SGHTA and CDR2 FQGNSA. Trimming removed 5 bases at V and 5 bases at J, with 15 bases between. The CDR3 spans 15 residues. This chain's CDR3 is CASSTRWDGTGELFF. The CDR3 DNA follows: TGTGCCAGCAGCACACGGTGGGATGGTACCGGGGAGCTGTTTTTT. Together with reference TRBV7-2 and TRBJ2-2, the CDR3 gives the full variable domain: GAGVSQSPSNKVTEKGKDVELRCDPISGHTALYWYRQSLGQGLEFLIYFQGNSAPDKSGLPSDRFSAERTGGSVSTLTIQRTQQEDSAVYLCASSTRWDGTGELFFGEGSRLTVL.

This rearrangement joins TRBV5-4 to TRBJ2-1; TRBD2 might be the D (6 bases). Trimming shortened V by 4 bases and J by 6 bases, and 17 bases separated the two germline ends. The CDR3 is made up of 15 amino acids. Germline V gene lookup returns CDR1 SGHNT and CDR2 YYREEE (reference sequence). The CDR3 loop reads CASSHSRTNLNEQFF. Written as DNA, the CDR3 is TGTGCCAGCAGCCATTCTAGGACTAACCTCAATGAGCAGTTCTTC.

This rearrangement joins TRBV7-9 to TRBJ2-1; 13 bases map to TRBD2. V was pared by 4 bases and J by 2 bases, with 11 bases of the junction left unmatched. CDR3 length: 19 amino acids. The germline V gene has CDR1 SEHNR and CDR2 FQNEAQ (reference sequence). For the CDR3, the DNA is TGTGCCAGCAGCTGGCCGGGACTAGCGGGACGTCGACCCTACAATGAGCAGTTCTTC. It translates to CASSWPGLAGRRPYNEQFF.

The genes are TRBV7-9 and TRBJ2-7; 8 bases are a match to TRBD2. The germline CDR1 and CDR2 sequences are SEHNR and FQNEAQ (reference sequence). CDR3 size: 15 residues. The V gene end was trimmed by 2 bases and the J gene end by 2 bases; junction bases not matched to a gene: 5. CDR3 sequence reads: CASSLWLAGTYEQYF. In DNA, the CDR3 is TGTGCCAGCAGCTTATGGTTAGCGGGAACCTACGAGCAGTACTTC.

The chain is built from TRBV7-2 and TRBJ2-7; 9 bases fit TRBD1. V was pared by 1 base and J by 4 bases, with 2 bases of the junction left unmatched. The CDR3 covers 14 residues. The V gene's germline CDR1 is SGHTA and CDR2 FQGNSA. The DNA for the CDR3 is TGTGCCAGCAGCTTAGACAGGGGGCATTACGAGCAGTACTTC. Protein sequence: CASSLDRGHYEQYF.

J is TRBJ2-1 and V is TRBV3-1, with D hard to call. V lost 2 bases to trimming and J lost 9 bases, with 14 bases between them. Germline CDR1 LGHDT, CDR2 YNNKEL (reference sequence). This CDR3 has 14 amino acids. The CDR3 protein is CASSQPDSAGEQFF. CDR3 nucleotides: TGTGCCAGCAGCCAACCTGACTCGGCCGGTGAGCAGTTCTTC.

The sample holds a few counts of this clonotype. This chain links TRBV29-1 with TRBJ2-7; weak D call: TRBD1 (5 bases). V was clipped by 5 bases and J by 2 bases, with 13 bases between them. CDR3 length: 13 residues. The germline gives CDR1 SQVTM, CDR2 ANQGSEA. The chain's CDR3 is CSVNSGYPYEQYF. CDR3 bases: TGCAGCGTTAATTCAGGGTACCCCTACGAGCAGTACTTC.